Below are 29 T cell receptor beta chains sequenced from a single sample in a study of regulatory T cells in long-lasting Graves disease. The time point: newly diagnosed GD, antithyroid drugs for less than 3 months. Construction of the TCR library relied on RNA isolated from PBMCs. According to the study, TCR beta libraries were built with iRepertoire HTBI primers and CDR3-region Arm-PCR. One entry per CDR3 protein, called by TCRdb with MiXCR from the multiplex PCR reads. The sample has around 320,000 distinct CDR3 sequences; 15% to 20% are singletons. Another study also made use of these data, one on T cells in Graves' hyperthyroidism and ophthalmopathy.

The source material was peripheral blood mononuclear cells (PBMCs), sampled at new diagnosis, from a patient treated with antithyroid drugs. All receptors derive from a man between 40 and 49 years old with Graves disease.

This clonotype was found many times. The chain combines TRBV5-1 with TRBJ2-1, with D maybe TRBD1 (5 bases). V gave up 4 bases and J gave up 3 bases, with 8 bases separating them. CDR3 length equals 13 residues. Germline loops: CDR1 SGHRS, CDR2 YFSETQ. The CDR3: CASSPRDYNEQFF. In DNA, the CDR3 is TGCGCCAGCAGCCCCAGGGACTACAATGAGCAGTTCTTC.

This clonotype showed up many times. The chain recombines TRBV27 with TRBJ1-1, with TRBD1 as a possible D gene (6 bases). CDR3 size: 18 residues. The germline CDR1 and CDR2 sequences are MNHEY and SMNVEV (reference sequence). V was trimmed by 1 base and J by 0 bases, leaving 18 bases between them. The CDR3 DNA sequence: TGTGCCAGCAGTTTATGGGGATCACAGGGCTGGGTGAACACTGAAGCTTTCTTT. It is translated as CASSLWGSQGWVNTEAFF.

This clonotype appeared many times. The chain uses TRBV11-3 and TRBJ2-1, with D possibly being TRBD1 (7 bases). Near its end, the DNA agrees better with TRBJ2-5, so the J call may be wrong. The CDR3 has 13 residues. Germline V CDR1 and CDR2: SGHNT, YENEEA. Here the CDR3 DNA reads TGTGCCAGCAGCGGCGGGACAGAAGAGACCCAGTACTTC. Translation: CASSGGTEETQYF.

The table lists this clonotype with many counts. The chain carries TRBV3-1 and TRBJ2-2; D remains unclear. The germline CDR1 and CDR2 sequences are LGHDT and YNNKEL (reference sequence). V was shortened by 4 bases and J by 6 bases, with 12 bases between the two germline ends. The length of the CDR3 is 14 residues. CDR3 nucleotides: TGTGCCAGCAGCCTTCAGTTTGATTCCGGGGAGCTGTTTTTT. Its translation is CASSLQFDSGELFF. The variable domain in full, with the rest retrieved from reference TRBV3-1 and TRBJ2-2, is DTAVSQTPKYLVTQMGNDKSIKCEQNLGHDTMYWYKQDSKKFLKIMFSYNNKELIINETVPNRFSPKSPDKAHLNLHINSLELGDSAVYFCASSLQFDSGELFFGEGSRLTVL.

This clonotype was seen ten or more times. Compared with germline, one end of the junction differs, possibly owing to a read error. The gene calls are TRBV5-1 and TRBJ2-3; D remains unclear. Germline V gene data show CDR1 as SGHRS and CDR2 as YFSETQ. The CDR3 length is 11 residues. The chain's CDR3 is CASSLGDTQYF. CDR3 nucleotide sequence: TGTGCCAGCAGCTTAGGCGATACGCAGTATTTT.

This clonotype has at least ten counts. V gene TRBV2 combines with J gene TRBJ2-7; D may be TRBD1 (6 bases). The CDR3 length is 15 residues. Trimming shortened V by 3 bases and J by 1 base, and 13 bases separated the two germline ends. Germline assignment: CDR1 SNHLY and CDR2 FYNNEI. The CDR3 here is CASSDPGTQSYEQYF. The CDR3 nucleotides read TGTGCCAGCAGTGACCCCGGGACACAGTCCTACGAGCAGTACTTC.

This clonotype was found many times. The chain recombines TRBV2 with TRBJ2-7; TRBD1 agrees at 7 bases. Per germline, CDR1 SNHLY and CDR2 FYNNEI. CDR3 length: 16 amino acids. J was trimmed by 3 bases and V by 3 bases; bases with no gene match: 11. CDR3 sequence: CASSERGPGTLYEQYF. As DNA, the CDR3 is TGTGCCAGCAGTGAGAGGGGGCCGGGGACCCTCTACGAGCAGTACTTC.

The chain links TRBV4-1 to TRBJ2-3; 7 bases line up with TRBD1. Germline V lookup: CDR1 MGHRA, CDR2 YSYEKL. With 1 base clipped from V and 3 bases from J, the junction kept 4 bases outside the gene matches. The CDR3 is made up of 15 amino acids. CDR3 DNA: TGCGCCAGCAGCCAAGGAGGGGGACAGACAGATACGCAGTATTTT. Its translation is CASSQGGGQTDTQYF.

The chain is built from TRBV4-1 and TRBJ1-4; the match to TRBD1 covers 10 bases. Per the germline V gene, CDR1 is MGHRA and CDR2 is YSYEKL. CDR3 length: 15 amino acids. J gave up 7 bases and V 3 bases, and 5 bases lay outside the gene matches. CDR3 nucleotide sequence: TGCGCCAGCAGCCAGGATGGACAGGGGGGTGAAAAACTGTTTTTT. It translates to CASSQDGQGGEKLFF.

About this clonotype itself: This clone may be a read error of a much larger clone one base away. The chain uses TRBV3-1 and TRBJ1-6, with a possible D match to TRBD1 (6 bases). V was trimmed by 8 bases and J by 11 bases, leaving 19 bases between them. The CDR3 sequence is 14 residues long. CDR1 is LGHDT, CDR2 YNNKEL, per germline (reference sequence). CDR3 sequence (DNA): TGTGCCAGCTCCTGGGGGGCCTTGTATCCACCCCTCCACTTT. The encoded protein is CASSWGALYPPLHF.

This clonotype has at least ten counts. The chain is built from TRBV20-1 and TRBJ2-2; tentatively, D is TRBD1 (6 bases). The germline CDR1 and CDR2 sequences are DFQATT and SNEGSKA (reference sequence). V was cut by 3 bases and J by 3 bases, with 11 bases left in between. The CDR3 extends over 14 amino acids. As DNA, the CDR3 is TGCAGTGCTAGCTTACAGGGAGACACCGGGGAGCTGTTTTTT. Its translation: CSASLQGDTGELFF.

This clonotype showed up many times. The V and J genes are TRBV20-1 and TRBJ2-1; the match to TRBD1 covers 10 bases. CDR1 is DFQATT, CDR2 SNEGSKA, per germline (reference sequence). This CDR3 has 12 amino acids. J gave up 7 bases and V 6 bases, and 3 bases lay outside the gene matches. CDR3 in amino acids: CSALDRGNEQFF. CDR3 in DNA: TGCAGTGCCCTGGACAGGGGGAATGAGCAGTTCTTC.

This clonotype was counted at least ten times. The V and J genes are TRBV5-6 and TRBJ1-1; 7 positions match TRBD1. Germline V lookup: CDR1 SGHDT, CDR2 YYEEEE. Trimming cost V 4 bases and J 7 bases; bases outside gene matches: 13. The CDR3 has 15 amino acids. The CDR3 DNA reads TGTGCCAGCAGCAGGAACCCGGGACAGACACTTGAAGCTTTCTTT. The encoded protein is CASSRNPGQTLEAFF.

This clonotype was counted many times. The chain has TRBV19 and TRBJ2-1; tentatively, D is TRBD1 or TRBD2 (5 bases each). Germline CDR1 is LNHDA and CDR2 is SQIVND (reference sequence). The length of the CDR3 is 14 residues. V was pared by 7 bases and J by 9 bases, with 19 bases between. CDR3 sequence: CASTPGRTMGEQFF. The CDR3 region has the DNA TGTGCCAGTACACCGGGACGCACAATGGGTGAGCAGTTCTTC.

Worth noting for this clonotype: A much larger clone sits a single nucleotide away, making a read error possible. The chain uses TRBV6-5 and TRBJ2-1; D remains ambiguous. The CDR3 has 15 amino acids. Between the trimmed V and J ends, which lost 4 bases and 0 bases, there was a span of 10 bases. The V gene's germline CDR1 is MNHEY and CDR2 SVGAGI. CDR3 DNA: TGTGCCAGCAGTTTATCGGATAGCTCCTACAATGAGCAGTTCTTC. It translates to CASSLSDSSYNEQFF.

This clonotype has more than one count but fewer than ten. The chain employs TRBV6-1 and TRBJ1-2; the D is unclear. The V and J ends lost 6 bases and 6 bases respectively, with 14 bases between them. Germline CDR1 and CDR2: MNHNS and SASEGT. There are 13 residues in the CDR3. CDR3 amino acids: CASRRSITDGYTF. CDR3 nucleotide sequence: TGTGCCAGCAGACGATCGATAACGGATGGCTACACCTTC.

This clonotype has more than one count but fewer than ten. The chain links TRBV28 to TRBJ1-6; D gene ambiguous. The V gene lost 3 bases and the J gene lost 7 bases, with 13 bases spanning the gap. CDR3 length: 15 amino acids. Germline CDR1 reads MDHEN; CDR2 reads SYDVKM. The CDR3 nucleotides read TGTGCCAGCAGTTTTTGGTCCAGGCAGAATTCACCCCTCCACTTT. Its translation: CASSFWSRQNSPLHF.

The chain uses TRBV12-3 or TRBV12-4 and TRBJ1-4; D is undetermined. CDR3 length equals 13 residues. Trimming stripped 5 bases from V and 8 bases from J, with 12 bases between. CDR3 sequence (DNA): TGTGCCAGCAGTCAAAATACGGGGGAAAAACTGTTTTTT. Its protein is CASSQNTGEKLFF.

In regard to this clonotype: Possible read error: a much larger clone is one base away. The V gene is TRBV28, the J gene TRBJ2-6; perhaps TRBD2 as D (7 bases). Germline lookup yields CDR1 MDHEN and CDR2 SYDVKM. The CDR3 spans 15 residues. CDR3 loop: CASSPIIGGANVPTF. CDR3 coding DNA: TGTGCCAGCAGCCCTATAATTGGGGGGGCCAACGTCCCGACTTTC.

This clonotype was observed many times. The DNA of the CDR3 is TGTGCCAGCAGCCCTACGGGACTAGCGAATCCCTATTTT. It is translated as CASSPTGLANPYF. The chain has TRBV11-1 and TRBJ2-3; 10 nucleotides line up with TRBD2. V dropped 5 bases and J dropped 15; count of bases not matched to a gene: 11. The CDR3 is 13 amino acids. Germline V gives CDR1 SGHAT, CDR2 FQDESV (reference sequence).

This clonotype was detected many times. J is TRBJ2-7 and V is TRBV12-3 or TRBV12-4, with D maybe TRBD1 (6 bases). The length of the CDR3 is 12 residues. The V gene lost 2 bases and the J gene lost 5 bases, with 7 bases spanning the gap. DNA of the CDR3: TGTGCCAGCAGTTTAAGGGACAACGAGCAGTACTTC. Its protein is CASSLRDNEQYF.

The chain uses TRBV27 and TRBJ1-5; no definite D call. The germline CDR1 and CDR2 sequences are MNHEY and SMNVEV (reference sequence). This CDR3 region has 17 residues. Trimming left V 4 bases short and J 7 bases short, with 23 bases between. This chain's CDR3 is CASSSNQEVLKGQPQHF. CDR3 DNA: TGTGCCAGCAGTTCCAACCAAGAAGTCTTAAAGGGCCAGCCCCAGCATTTT.

CDR3 nucleotide sequence: TGTGCCTCTTGGGAGGGGCTAGGCACTGAAGCTTTCTTT. Amino acids: CASWEGLGTEAFF. The chain has TRBV28 and TRBJ1-1; D is perhaps TRBD1 (5 bases). CDR3 length equals 13 residues. V lost 11 bases and J 4 bases, leaving 17 bases between the germline ends. The germline gives CDR1 MDHEN, CDR2 SYDVKM.

Ten or more counts support this clonotype. This chain joins TRBV30 and TRBJ1-6; D unclear. V shed 2 bases and J shed 11 bases, with 10 bases lying between them. The CDR3 has 12 amino acids. CDR1 and CDR2 (germline): GTSNPN, SVGIG (reference sequence). The CDR3 DNA reads as TGTGCCTGGAGTCGACTTAGGCCACCCCTCCACTTT. It codes for CAWSRLRPPLHF.

This clonotype was observed a few times. This chain joins TRBV10-3 and TRBJ2-3; TRBD2 matches 10 bases. The CDR3 extends over 15 amino acids. Trimming took 8 bases from V and 2 from J; bases not matched to a gene: 7. Germline-derived CDR1 and CDR2 are ENHRY and SYGVKD. The DNA for the CDR3 is TGTGCCATCGGAGGACTAGCGGAATTCACAGATACGCAGTATTTT. Translated: CAIGGLAEFTDTQYF.

This clonotype has ten or more counts. J is TRBJ1-5 and V is TRBV29-1; the match to TRBD1 covers 8 bases. The CDR3 totals 13 residues. V was pared by 5 bases and J by 2 bases, with 2 bases of the junction left unmatched. Germline V gene sequence: CDR1 SQVTM, CDR2 ANQGSEA. The DNA of the CDR3 is TGCAGCGTTAGGACAGGGCGCAATCAGCCCCAGCATTTT. Protein sequence: CSVRTGRNQPQHF.

This clonotype was recorded many times. The chain combines TRBV12-3 or TRBV12-4 with TRBJ2-3; perhaps TRBD2 as D (5 bases). The CDR3 loop spans 15 amino acids. The V end lost 4 bases, the J end lost 8 bases, and 19 bases lay between the germline ends. The DNA for the CDR3 is TGTGCCAGCAGTTCTTATCTGGGAGCCCGCGGTACGCAGTATTTT. Its protein is CASSSYLGARGTQYF.

As concerns this clonotype: One base away lies a much larger clone, so this may be a sequencing read error. The genes are TRBV6-1 and TRBJ2-7, with D perhaps matching TRBD1 (6 bases). V dropped 9 bases and J dropped 0 bases, with 12 bases sitting between them. From germline, CDR1 is MNHNS and CDR2 SASEGT. This CDR3 has 13 amino acids. The CDR3 DNA is TGTGCCAGGTACAGGGCTTACTCCTACGAGCAGTACTTC. Residues: CARYRAYSYEQYF.

The sample holds many counts of this clonotype. The genes are TRBV7-9 and TRBJ1-1; 8 positions agree with TRBD1. CDR1 SEHNR and CDR2 FQNEAQ come from the germline V gene (reference sequence). The length of the CDR3 is 17 residues. Trimming cost V 3 bases and J 6 bases; bases outside gene matches: 15. The CDR3 nucleotides read TGTGCCAGCAGCTTTGGTCCTCGACAGGGGATAGATCCTGAAGCTTTCTTT. It codes for CASSFGPRQGIDPEAFF.